This TCR beta chain was sequenced for a study of early T cells in non-severe SARS-CoV-2 infection. Study-level background: RNA in bulk from unsorted whole blood was sequenced, and chains were unpaired. Study results and limitations: VDJdb matches were skewed toward anti-spike CD8 T cell responses.

On this clonotype itself: Its matching antigen is unknown.

Attached unique molecular identifiers marked individual cDNA molecules. TCRdb independently ran MiXCR on the 5' RACE reads; one entry per CDR3 protein. This table has approximately 58,000 distinct CDR3 sequences, 12% appearing once. CDR3 length: 15 residues. Trimming at V came to 5 bases and at J to 7 bases, leaving 11 bases not matched to a gene. Germline V gives CDR1 DFQATT, CDR2 SNEGSKA (reference sequence). V and J are TRBV20-1 and TRBJ2-1; 10 nucleotides line up with TRBD2. This sample comprised whole blood, obtained at baseline. The source is an adult who was a healthcare worker with PCR-confirmed SARS-CoV-2 infection or an uninfected control (not recorded which). The CDR3 loop is CSAGPSGRTRNEQFF. The DNA for the CDR3 is TGCAGTGCTGGACCTAGCGGGAGAACTCGGAATGAGCAGTTCTTC.